This is a list of T cell receptor beta chains from one sample in a study of vaccination effects on CD4 cells after COVID-19. Their cognate antigens are unknown. The table came from immunoSEQ multiplex PCR; TCRdb's copy has only in-frame clones and leaves some out. This repertoire shows approximately 24,000 clones, roughly 81% found once; its top ten account for approximately 5.1%. The sequencing used CD4+ T cells from PBMCs cultured with SARS-CoV-2 spike peptides, collected after COVID-19 vaccination. These receptors were collected from a human donor who received a COVID-19 vaccine. Some clones in this sample may be carry-over from other donors' samples. The CDR3 runs from the conserved cysteine through the conserved F or W. The order of the fields is CDR3 DNA, CDR3 protein, D gene, V gene, J gene, clone size. The D gene is left open where the match is weak. Some rows mark clone size as missing; the rest say once, few, many or name a class of expanded clone.

TGTGCCAGCAGTCTAAGACCAGGGTCAGGGGGAAACACCATATATTTT,CASSLRPGSGGNTIYF,-,TRBV6-6,TRBJ1-3,-
TGTGCCAGCAGCTCCGGGCCGGCCGACTACAATGAGCAGTTCTTC,CASSSGPADYNEQFF,-,TRBV7-3,TRBJ2-1,few
TGTGCCATCAGTGAGAGGGCAGGGGGCTCGAGCAATCAGCCCCAGCATTTT,CAISERAGGSSNQPQHF,TRBD1,TRBV10-3,TRBJ1-5,few
TGCAGTGCTCCGGCCAACTATGGCTACACCTTC,CSAPANYGYTF,-,TRBV20-1,TRBJ1-2,-
TGTGCCAGCAGCCAGGGACAATCCTATGGCTACACCTTC,CASSQGQSYGYTF,-,TRBV6-2/TRBV6-3,TRBJ1-2,-
TGTGCCAGCAGCCCAGGGGGTTGGGGACAGGGGGCTCGTGGGGCCAACGTCCTGACTTTC,CASSPGGWGQGARGANVLTF,TRBD1,TRBV13,TRBJ2-6,-
TGTGCCAGCAGCTTGGGACAGGGGACCCAGTACTTC,CASSLGQGTQYF,TRBD1,TRBV12-3/TRBV12-4,TRBJ2-5,-
TGCGCCAGCAGCCAGTACTCAGCCGGGAGCTCCTACAATGAGCAGTTCTTC,CASSQYSAGSSYNEQFF,-,TRBV4-1,TRBJ2-1,once
TGTGCCAGCAGCTACTTACAGGATCAGCCCCAGCATTTT,CASSYLQDQPQHF,-,TRBV7-2,TRBJ1-5,-
TGTGCCACCAGTGAGCGGACTAGCGGGGCCTCCTACAATGAGCAGTTCTTC,CATSERTSGASYNEQFF,TRBD2,TRBV24-1,TRBJ2-1,-
TGTGCCAGCAGCAGAGACAGGGACGAGACCCAGTACTTC,CASSRDRDETQYF,TRBD1,TRBV6-5,TRBJ2-5,-
TGTGCCAGCAGTTTGTTGGAGTTCAGTTTGAACACTGAAGCTTTCTTT,CASSLLEFSLNTEAFF,-,TRBV28,TRBJ1-1,-
TGTGCTAGTGGGGGGAACTATGGCTACACCTTC,CASGGNYGYTF,-,TRBV12-5,TRBJ1-2,few
TGTGCCAGCCGACCGGGACTAGCGGTCTTGGGGGAGTTCTTC,CASRPGLAVLGEFF,TRBD2,TRBV5-4,TRBJ2-1,-
TGTGCCAGCAGCCGAAAGGAGGGGACAGGGGGCTACGGGGAGCTGTTTTTT,CASSRKEGTGGYGELFF,TRBD1,TRBV9,TRBJ2-2,-
TGTGCCAGCACCGATTCGACCGGGGGCGTGGGCGGCTACACCTTC,CASTDSTGGVGGYTF,-,TRBV27,TRBJ1-2,-
TGTGCCAGCAGCTTATCCGGGCTCCCCTACAATGAGCAGTTCTTC,CASSLSGLPYNEQFF,-,TRBV7-2,TRBJ2-1,-
TGTGCCAGCAGTTTCGGCGTTCCCCGGACTAATGAAAAACTGTTTTTT,CASSFGVPRTNEKLFF,-,TRBV28,TRBJ1-4,-
TGTGCCAGCAGTGGTAGGGCCCAGGGATCGGTCGGCTACACCTTC,CASSGRAQGSVGYTF,-,TRBV2,TRBJ1-2,-
TGTGCCAGCAGCTTAAGTTCAGACCGGGAAAAACTGTTTTTT,CASSLSSDREKLFF,-,TRBV7-2,TRBJ1-4,-
TGTGCCACCAGTGATCAAGGATCGGGGATCTACAATGAGCAGTTCTTC,CATSDQGSGIYNEQFF,-,TRBV24-1,TRBJ2-1,once
TGTGCCAGCAGCTTCGGGACGGGGTTAGGAAACACCATATATTTT,CASSFGTGLGNTIYF,-,TRBV7-8,TRBJ1-3,-
TGTGCCAGCAGCCTAAGGACTAGCGGGGGAGGTACTCGGGGGGCCAACGTCCTGACTTTC,CASSLRTSGGGTRGANVLTF,TRBD2,TRBV9,TRBJ2-6,once
TGTGCCAGTAACAATGGGGGGCCCACAGATACGCAGTATTTT,CASNNGGPTDTQYF,-,TRBV19,TRBJ2-3,-
TGTGCCAGCAGCCAAGTGGGGAGGAACGGGGAGCTGTTTTTT,CASSQVGRNGELFF,-,TRBV3-1/TRBV3-2,TRBJ2-2,-
TGTGCCAGCAGCGAGGACAGGGGACATTCACCCCTCCACTTT,CASSEDRGHSPLHF,TRBD1,TRBV6-5,TRBJ1-6,few
TGTGCCAGCCACCCTTACCAGGGGACTTATGGCTACACCTTC,CASHPYQGTYGYTF,-,TRBV19,TRBJ1-2,-
TGTGCCAGCAGCCCCTTGATGAACACTGAAGCTTTCTTT,CASSPLMNTEAFF,-,TRBV6-5,TRBJ1-1,-
TGTGCCAGCAGCTTAGCCGGACAGAGCACAGATACGCAGTATTTT,CASSLAGQSTDTQYF,-,TRBV7-9,TRBJ2-3,-
TGCGCCAGCAGGGGTAGGGGGGAAGAGACCCAGTACTTC,CASRGRGEETQYF,-,TRBV10-2,TRBJ2-5,-
TGTGCCAGCAGTACATGGGGGGGACAGACCGGGGAGCTGTTTTTT,CASSTWGGQTGELFF,-,TRBV5-8,TRBJ2-2,-
TGTGCCAGCAACCAGGGTACCCAGCCCCAGCATTTT,CASNQGTQPQHF,-,TRBV2,TRBJ1-5,-
TGTGCCTGGAGTGTACAAGCATTCCAGTTCTTC,CAWSVQAFQFF,-,TRBV30,TRBJ2-1,few